Here is one TCR beta chain with its context. Its antigen is not known. The data were obtained in a study of CD8 T cell repertoires and HIV-1 epitope variants. On the study more broadly: Separate wells received one of Twenty-five Gag or Nef variant peptides. Controls were a CMV, EBV and flu pool, Ebola AY9, and no peptide.

The V end lost 0 bases, the J end lost 8 bases, and 16 bases lay between the germline ends. This CDR3 is 15 amino acids long. Germline loops: CDR1 KGHSH, CDR2 LQKENI. The table came from immunoSEQ multiplex PCR; TCRdb's copy has only in-frame clones and leaves some out. The table shows almost 5,500 clones, with approximately 70% occurring only once. Points from the study as a whole: No clonotypes responded to the TAALDMSHF plasma variant; several recognized KF9, one HW9.

This receptor was obtained from a male donor with HIV. The sequenced material came from cultured CD8+ T cells derived from PBMCs. The chain couples TRBV18 to TRBJ1-2, with no clear D. CDR3 nucleotide sequence: TGTGCCAGCTCACCACCGAAGACCACGTCTACCGGCTACACCTTC. Amino acids: CASSPPKTTSTGYTF.